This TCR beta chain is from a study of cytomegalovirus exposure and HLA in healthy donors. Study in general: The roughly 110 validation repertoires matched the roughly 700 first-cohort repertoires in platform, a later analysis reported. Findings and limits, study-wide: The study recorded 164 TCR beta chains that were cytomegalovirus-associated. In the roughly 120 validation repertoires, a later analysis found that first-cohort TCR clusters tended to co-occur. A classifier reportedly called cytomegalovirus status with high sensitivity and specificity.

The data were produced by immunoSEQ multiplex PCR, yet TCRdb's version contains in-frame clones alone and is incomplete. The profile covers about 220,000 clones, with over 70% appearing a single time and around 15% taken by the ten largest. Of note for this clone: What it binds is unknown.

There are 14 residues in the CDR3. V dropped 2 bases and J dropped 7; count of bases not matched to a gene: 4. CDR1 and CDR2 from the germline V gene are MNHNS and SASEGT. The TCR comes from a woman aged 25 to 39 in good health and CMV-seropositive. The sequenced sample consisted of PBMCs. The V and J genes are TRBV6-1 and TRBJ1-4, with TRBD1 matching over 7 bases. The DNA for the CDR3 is TGTGCCAGCAGTGAAAGGGGGCTTAGTGAAAAACTGTTTTTT. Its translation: CASSERGLSEKLFF.